This T cell receptor beta chain was recorded in a study of shared clonotypes between healthy human individuals. Looking at the study overall: With ages of 18 to 49, the donors were a couple of women and a few men. Per donor, CD8 memory used one plate, CD8 naive used two, CD4 memory used three and CD4 naive used three.

Clones were sequenced by immunoSEQ multiplex PCR, and TCRdb holds only the in-frame ones, with some missing. The sample records roughly 1,800,000 clones, approximately 94% being singletons. The study, taken as a whole, reports: Of the naive CD4 clonotypes, around 5% were shared across four donors. Among donors, sharing of clonotypes was expected to be affected by sequencing depth.

Naive CD8 cells lacked CD45RO, underwent positive selection for CCR7 and left out terminally differentiated effector memory CD45RA+ cells. As to this clone: The antigen is not known.

CDR1 and CDR2 (germline): MNHEY, SMNVEV (reference sequence). V gave up 0 bases and J gave up 6 bases; unmatched junction bases: 8. The CDR3 covers 16 residues. J is TRBJ2-1 and V is TRBV27; 7 bases are a match to TRBD2. Material: naive CD8+ T cells sorted from blood. This sequence was found in a man younger than 35 in good health. CDR3 protein: CASSLSAGESLNEQFF. The CDR3 nucleotides are TGTGCCAGCAGTTTATCGGCGGGGGAAAGTCTCAATGAGCAGTTCTTC.